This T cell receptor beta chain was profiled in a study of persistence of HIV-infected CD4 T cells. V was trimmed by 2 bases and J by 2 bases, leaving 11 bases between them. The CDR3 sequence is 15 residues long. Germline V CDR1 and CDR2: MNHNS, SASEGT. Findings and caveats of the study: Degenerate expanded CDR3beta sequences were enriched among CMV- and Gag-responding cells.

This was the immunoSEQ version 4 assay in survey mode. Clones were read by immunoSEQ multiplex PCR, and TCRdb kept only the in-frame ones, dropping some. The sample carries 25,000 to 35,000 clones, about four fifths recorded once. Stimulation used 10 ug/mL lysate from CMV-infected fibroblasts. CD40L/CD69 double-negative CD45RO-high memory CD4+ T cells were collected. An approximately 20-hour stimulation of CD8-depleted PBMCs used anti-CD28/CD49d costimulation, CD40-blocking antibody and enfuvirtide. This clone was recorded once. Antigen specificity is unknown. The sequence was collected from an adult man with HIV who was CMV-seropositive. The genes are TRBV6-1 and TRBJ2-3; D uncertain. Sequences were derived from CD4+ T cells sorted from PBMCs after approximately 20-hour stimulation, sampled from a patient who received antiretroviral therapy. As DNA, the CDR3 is TGTGCCAGCAGTGAAACCCGTGGGAACACAGATACGCAGTATTTT. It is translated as CASSETRGNTDTQYF.